The rows below give T cell receptor beta chains drawn from one sample of a study of CD8 T cells in ankylosing spondylitis. MiXCR, applied by TCRdb to the 5' RACE reads, yields one record per CDR3 protein. Of roughly 180,000 distinct CDR3 sequences listed, 10% to 15% are singletons. What was sequenced was blood, either unsorted or a sorted T cell fraction (not recorded which). The receptor source for this set is a female donor with ankylosing spondylitis or in good health (not recorded which). CDR3s include the opening cysteine and the closing phenylalanine or tryptophan. D genes are given only for firm matches. For some rows the clone size is stated as once, few or many, or as a class when expanded; others skip it.

CDR3nt: TGCGCCAGCAGCCTACGGGGGACAGGGGGTGACGAGCAGTACTTC
CDR3aa: CASSLRGTGGDEQYF
j_gene: TRBJ2-7
d_gene: TRBD1
v_gene: TRBV5-1
abundance: many

CDR3nt: TGTGCCAGCAGTAGCCGGGACGGAGATCAATACGAGCAGTACTTC
CDR3aa: CASSSRDGDQYEQYF
j_gene: TRBJ2-7
d_gene: NA
v_gene: TRBV6-2/TRBV6-3
abundance: many

CDR3nt: TGTGCCAGCAGTGACTCTGCGGTAATGAACACCGGGGAGCTGTTTTTT
CDR3aa: CASSDSAVMNTGELFF
j_gene: TRBJ2-2
d_gene: NA
v_gene: TRBV6-4
abundance: NA

CDR3nt: TGTGCCAGTCTTCAGGGACCAGGCGAGCAGTACTTC
CDR3aa: CASLQGPGEQYF
j_gene: TRBJ2-7
d_gene: NA
v_gene: TRBV28
abundance: many

CDR3nt: TGTGCCAGCAGCCCTAGGATCCTACAGGGAACCTATGGCTACACCTTC
CDR3aa: CASSPRILQGTYGYTF
j_gene: TRBJ1-2
d_gene: NA
v_gene: TRBV5-6
abundance: many

CDR3nt: TGCAGTGCGAGAACAGGGGGGGCCGTAGCGTACTTC
CDR3aa: CSARTGGAVAYF
j_gene: TRBJ2-7
d_gene: NA
v_gene: TRBV20-1
abundance: NA

CDR3nt: TGCAGTGCTAGTTCTGGGACAGGACTGCTCTTC
CDR3aa: CSASSGTGLLF
j_gene: TRBJ2-1
d_gene: TRBD1
v_gene: TRBV20-1
abundance: few

CDR3nt: TGCAGTGCTTCAGAGACCCAACGGGGCACCGGGGAGACCCAGTACTTC
CDR3aa: CSASETQRGTGETQYF
j_gene: TRBJ2-5
d_gene: NA
v_gene: TRBV20-1
abundance: NA

CDR3nt: TGTGCCAGCAGCCAAGATATTGGAGTAGGCTATGGCTACACCTTC
CDR3aa: CASSQDIGVGYGYTF
j_gene: TRBJ1-2
d_gene: NA
v_gene: TRBV4-2
abundance: few

CDR3nt: TGTGCCAGCAGCCCGCATGCACAGGGTACCCTTGGTTCACCCCTCCACTTT
CDR3aa: CASSPHAQGTLGSPLHF
j_gene: TRBJ1-6
d_gene: NA
v_gene: TRBV7-2
abundance: NA

CDR3nt: TGCAGCGTTGATGGCAGGGAAGGGACTGAAGCTTTCTTT
CDR3aa: CSVDGREGTEAFF
j_gene: TRBJ1-1
d_gene: NA
v_gene: TRBV29-1
abundance: many

CDR3nt: TGTGCCAGCAGCCATAAGGAGGGGAGGATCGACTATGGCTACACCTTC
CDR3aa: CASSHKEGRIDYGYTF
j_gene: TRBJ1-2
d_gene: NA
v_gene: TRBV3-1
abundance: many

CDR3nt: TGCGCCAGCAGCTCCCCTAGCGGTCAACCCTCGTTC
CDR3aa: CASSSPSGQPSF
j_gene: TRBJ2-7
d_gene: TRBD2
v_gene: TRBV5-1
abundance: many

CDR3nt: TGTGCCAGCAGCCAACAACTAGCGGTGGCGCAGTATTTT
CDR3aa: CASSQQLAVAQYF
j_gene: TRBJ2-3
d_gene: TRBD2
v_gene: TRBV3-1
abundance: many

CDR3nt: TGTGCCAGCAGCTGGGACTTGAACACCGGGGAGCTGTTTTTT
CDR3aa: CASSWDLNTGELFF
j_gene: TRBJ2-2
d_gene: NA
v_gene: TRBV5-6
abundance: NA

CDR3nt: TGTGCCAGCAGCTTAGGCCTCGGGGTGGCGGGGGCCAACGTCCTGACTTTC
CDR3aa: CASSLGLGVAGANVLTF
j_gene: TRBJ2-6
d_gene: NA
v_gene: TRBV7-8
abundance: few

CDR3nt: TGTGCCAGCAGTTCACAGGGGGCAAGAACCGGGGAGCTGTTTTTT
CDR3aa: CASSSQGARTGELFF
j_gene: TRBJ2-2
d_gene: TRBD1
v_gene: TRBV12-3/TRBV12-4
abundance: many

CDR3nt: TGTGCCAGCAGTGGGGGGCGGTCGTACCGGGAGCTGTTTTTT
CDR3aa: CASSGGRSYRELFF
j_gene: TRBJ2-2
d_gene: NA
v_gene: TRBV2
abundance: NA

CDR3nt: TGTGCCAGCAGCCTTGACGATACGCAGTATTTT
CDR3aa: CASSLDDTQYF
j_gene: TRBJ2-3
d_gene: NA
v_gene: TRBV7-8
abundance: many

CDR3nt: TGCAGTGCTCCCGACCGTTTCTACGAGCAGTACTTC
CDR3aa: CSAPDRFYEQYF
j_gene: TRBJ2-7
d_gene: NA
v_gene: TRBV20-1
abundance: many

CDR3nt: TGTGCCAGCAGCTTCTCTAGCGGGCACTCCTACAATGAGCAGTTCTTC
CDR3aa: CASSFSSGHSYNEQFF
j_gene: TRBJ2-1
d_gene: TRBD2
v_gene: TRBV11-3
abundance: many

CDR3nt: TGTGCCAGCAGCCAAGAACTAGCGGGAGTAACTTCCGGGGAGCTGTTTTTT
CDR3aa: CASSQELAGVTSGELFF
j_gene: TRBJ2-2
d_gene: TRBD2
v_gene: TRBV4-2
abundance: many

CDR3nt: TGTGCCAGCATTATTGGGACATCCAGCACAGATACGCAGTATTTT
CDR3aa: CASIIGTSSTDTQYF
j_gene: TRBJ2-3
d_gene: NA
v_gene: TRBV2
abundance: few

CDR3nt: TGTGCCAGCAGCTTATCGAGGGCCTACGAGCAGTACTTC
CDR3aa: CASSLSRAYEQYF
j_gene: TRBJ2-7
d_gene: NA
v_gene: TRBV11-1
abundance: few

CDR3nt: TGTGCCAGTAGTATATCACGACGACAGCTGAATTATAACTATGGCTACACCTTC
CDR3aa: CASSISRRQLNYNYGYTF
j_gene: TRBJ1-2
d_gene: NA
v_gene: TRBV19
abundance: few

CDR3nt: TGTGCCAGCAGCAAGGGGGGGGCTGGGGCCAACGTCCTGACTTTC
CDR3aa: CASSKGGAGANVLTF
j_gene: TRBJ2-6
d_gene: NA
v_gene: TRBV12-3/TRBV12-4
abundance: few

CDR3nt: TGTGCCAGCAGCCAAGAAGGCAGCTCGACCGGGGAGCTGTTTTTT
CDR3aa: CASSQEGSSTGELFF
j_gene: TRBJ2-2
d_gene: NA
v_gene: TRBV3-1
abundance: few

CDR3nt: TGTGCCAGCAGCTTACTCTGGGGCAGCAATCAGCCCCAGCATTTT
CDR3aa: CASSLLWGSNQPQHF
j_gene: TRBJ1-5
d_gene: NA
v_gene: TRBV7-2
abundance: few

CDR3nt: TGTGCCTGGAAAGGAACTAACACCGGGGAGCTGTTTTTT
CDR3aa: CAWKGTNTGELFF
j_gene: TRBJ2-2
d_gene: NA
v_gene: TRBV30
abundance: NA

CDR3nt: TGTGCCAGCAGCCAGTTTAGCATGGAGGAAAAACTGTTTTTT
CDR3aa: CASSQFSMEEKLFF
j_gene: TRBJ1-4
d_gene: NA
v_gene: TRBV7-3
abundance: many

CDR3nt: TGTGCCAGCAGCTTAGCGAGAGTTGGCGCTGAAGCTTTCTTT
CDR3aa: CASSLARVGAEAFF
j_gene: TRBJ1-1
d_gene: NA
v_gene: TRBV7-9
abundance: many

CDR3nt: TGCAGTGCCCACGGCACAGATACGCAGTATTTT
CDR3aa: CSAHGTDTQYF
j_gene: TRBJ2-3
d_gene: NA
v_gene: TRBV20-1
abundance: many

CDR3nt: TGTGCCAGCAGTTCCGGGGCTTTGGAGCAGTTCTTC
CDR3aa: CASSSGALEQFF
j_gene: TRBJ2-1
d_gene: NA
v_gene: TRBV28
abundance: NA

CDR3nt: TGTGCCAGCAGCATTGACAGGTCTCTGGGCTACACCTTC
CDR3aa: CASSIDRSLGYTF
j_gene: TRBJ1-2
d_gene: NA
v_gene: TRBV7-2
abundance: many

CDR3nt: TGTGCCAGCAGCTCCCGGCCGGTAGGGATGGAAGCTTTCTTT
CDR3aa: CASSSRPVGMEAFF
j_gene: TRBJ1-1
d_gene: NA
v_gene: TRBV7-2
abundance: many

CDR3nt: TGTGCCAGCAGTTACTCAAGTGATGGCTGGGACTCTGGGGCCAACGTCCTGACTTTC
CDR3aa: CASSYSSDGWDSGANVLTF
j_gene: TRBJ2-6
d_gene: NA
v_gene: TRBV6-5
abundance: NA

CDR3nt: TGCAGCGTTGAATTAGGAGGAGATACGCAGTATTTT
CDR3aa: CSVELGGDTQYF
j_gene: TRBJ2-3
d_gene: NA
v_gene: TRBV29-1
abundance: many

CDR3nt: TGTGCCAGCAGCCTTGGCCGGCAGGGCCCTAATGAAAAACTGTTTTTT
CDR3aa: CASSLGRQGPNEKLFF
j_gene: TRBJ1-4
d_gene: NA
v_gene: TRBV7-2
abundance: many

CDR3nt: TGTGCCAGCAGTCTACGACAGGGGTGGTCACCCCTCCACTTT
CDR3aa: CASSLRQGWSPLHF
j_gene: TRBJ1-6
d_gene: TRBD1
v_gene: TRBV6-5
abundance: many